Following are 15 T cell receptor beta chains from one sample sequenced in a study of T cell changes during pregnancy in multiple sclerosis. Clones were read by immunoSEQ multiplex PCR, and TCRdb kept only the in-frame ones, dropping some. The table includes about 27,000 clones, 80% to 90% detected once. Sequencing used CD8+ T cells from peripheral blood mononuclear cells, obtained in the second trimester of pregnancy. The receptors stem from a female donor with multiple sclerosis, enrolled in a pregnancy study.

The chain joins TRBV29-1 to TRBJ2-1; perhaps TRBD2 as D (6 bases). This CDR3 has 13 residues. Germline loops: CDR1 SQVTM, CDR2 ANQGSEA. The V end lost 3 bases, the J end lost 8 bases, and 14 bases lay between the germline ends. The CDR3 protein is CSVETPGVDEQFF. CDR3 coding DNA: TGCAGCGTTGAGACACCGGGGGTCGATGAGCAGTTCTTC.

This chain connects TRBV9 to TRBJ2-1; maybe TRBD2 (7 bases). Trimming shortened V by 3 bases and J by 0 bases, and 19 bases separated the two germline ends. This CDR3 region has 18 residues. CDR1 and CDR2 (germline): SGDLS, YYNGEE. CDR3 in DNA: TGTGCCAGCAGCGAGGGGGGGGGAGGGTACAGCTCCTACAATGAGCAGTTCTTC. Its protein is CASSEGGGGYSSYNEQFF.

The chain is built from TRBV4-1 and TRBJ2-2; TRBD2 agrees at 7 bases. Germline CDR1 reads MGHRA; CDR2 reads YSYEKL. The CDR3 runs to 16 residues. With V trimmed by 3 bases and J by 3 bases, 7 bases remained unmatched. The CDR3 is CASSHGRLAYTGELFF. As DNA, the CDR3 is TGCGCCAGCAGCCATGGGAGACTAGCCTACACCGGGGAGCTGTTTTTT.

The V gene is TRBV5-5, the J gene TRBJ2-3; maybe TRBD2 (5 bases). The germline CDR1 and CDR2 sequences are SGHKS and YYEKEE (reference sequence). Deletions cut 4 bases from V and 1 base from J, with 16 bases between. The CDR3 sequence is 16 residues long. The CDR3 DNA sequence: TGTGCCAGCAGCGCCGCCCCGGGGAGAGGCACAGATACGCAGTATTTT. This gives the protein CASSAAPGRGTDTQYF.

This sequence joins TRBV30 and TRBJ2-3; D ambiguous. Germline values: CDR1 GTSNPN, CDR2 SVGIG (reference sequence). The CDR3 covers 13 residues. Deletions cut 0 bases from V and 0 bases from J, with 4 bases between. CDR3 in DNA: TGTGCCTGGAGTGTAGCCAGCACAGATACGCAGTATTTT. This sequence encodes CAWSVASTDTQYF.

The V and J genes are TRBV13 and TRBJ2-1, with a tentative D call TRBD1 (5 bases). The CDR3 loop spans 14 amino acids. Trimming took 5 bases from V and 7 from J, leaving 15 bases between them. The germline CDR1 and CDR2 sequences are PRHDT and FYEKMQ (reference sequence). In DNA form, the CDR3 reads TGTGCCAGCAGCCTTTCTCCTCAGGGAAATGAGCAGTTCTTC. Translated: CASSLSPQGNEQFF.

This clone came up once. The chain recombines TRBV19 with TRBJ2-3; D possibly corresponds to TRBD2 (6 bases). V was shortened by 5 bases and J by 0 bases, with 15 bases between the two germline ends. Germline V gene sequence: CDR1 LNHDA, CDR2 SQIVND (reference sequence). The CDR3 contains 16 residues. CDR3 protein: CASSPELAPSTDTQYF. CDR3 nucleotides: TGTGCCAGTAGTCCGGAACTAGCACCGAGCACAGATACGCAGTATTTT.

This chain joins TRBV11-2 and TRBJ2-3, with 10 positions matching TRBD2. CDR1 and CDR2 from the germline V gene are SGHAT and FQNNGV. The CDR3 totals 15 residues. The junction had 3 bases not matched to a gene; V was cut back by 4 bases and J by 2 bases. DNA for the CDR3: TGTGCCAGCAGCTCCCTAGCGGGAGCCACAGATACGCAGTATTTT. Encoded protein: CASSSLAGATDTQYF.

The chain uses TRBV5-4 and TRBJ2-2, with a weak D call TRBD2 (5 bases). The CDR3 totals 15 residues. In germline, CDR1 is SGHNT, CDR2 YYREEE (reference sequence). Trimming left V 4 bases short and J 4 bases short, with 14 bases between. CDR3 coding DNA: TGTGCCAGCAGCCCAAGGCGAGGGATCACCGGGGAGCTGTTTTTT. This translates into CASSPRRGITGELFF.

This chain joins TRBV7-9 and TRBJ2-1, with 9 positions matching TRBD2. The CDR3 has 15 amino acids. V was clipped by 5 bases and J by 5 bases; unmatched bases: 7. Germline V gives CDR1 SEHNR, CDR2 FQNEAQ (reference sequence). The CDR3 DNA is TGTGCCAGCAGCCCTCCTGGGACTAGCAACAATGAGCAGTTCTTC. Translation: CASSPPGTSNNEQFF.

CDR3 residues: CSASPPAGGSTDTQYF. The CDR3 DNA follows: TGCAGCGCCTCACCCCCGGCGGGAGGGTCCACAGATACGCAGTATTTT. The chain employs TRBV29-1 and TRBJ2-3; 9 positions agree with TRBD2. The germline V gene has CDR1 SQVTM and CDR2 ANQGSEA. Losses at the gene ends were 7 bases for V and 2 bases for J; bases not matched to a gene: 13. The CDR3 contains 16 residues.

This chain links TRBV4-2 with TRBJ2-5; 8 positions agree with TRBD2. The J call is in doubt because the DNA end fits TRBJ2-7 better. The length of the CDR3 is 15 residues. In germline, CDR1 is LGHNA, CDR2 YNFKEQ. The CDR3, as DNA: TGTGCCAGCAGCCAAACTGGGACTAGAAGTTACGAGCAGTACTTC. It is translated as CASSQTGTRSYEQYF.

The chain links TRBV27 to TRBJ1-6; TRBD1 aligns across 7 bases. Germline V gene sequence: CDR1 MNHEY, CDR2 SMNVEV (reference sequence). The CDR3 has 15 amino acids. V trimming: 6 bases; J trimming: 8 bases; junction bases outside the gene matches: 10. CDR3 loop: CASSLTGRGDSPLHF. For the CDR3, the DNA is TGTGCCAGCAGCCTAACAGGCAGGGGGGATTCACCCCTCCACTTT.

The rearrangement uses TRBV7-9 and TRBJ2-5; TRBD1 aligns across 10 bases. The germline V gene encodes CDR1 SEHNR and CDR2 FQNEAQ (reference sequence). Germline trimming cut 5 bases from V and 5 bases from J; bases unmatched to any gene: 5. The CDR3 runs 14 residues. The CDR3 nucleotides are TGTGCCAGCAGCCTGGGGACAGGGGCGGAGACCCAGTACTTC. Its translation: CASSLGTGAETQYF.

The chain joins TRBV5-6 to TRBJ1-5, with D maybe TRBD1 (6 bases). The CDR3 totals 13 residues. The germline V gene has CDR1 SGHDT and CDR2 YYEEEE. The V and J ends lost 0 bases and 6 bases respectively, with 7 bases between them. The CDR3 loop reads CASSLGDTQPQHF. DNA for the CDR3: TGTGCCAGCAGCTTGGGGGACACTCAGCCCCAGCATTTT.